The present entry profiles one T cell receptor delta chain with its context. A much more abundant neighbour one base away suggests this may be a read error. The same CDR3 is also encoded by other DNA sequences in this sample. These data originate in a study of gamma-delta chains in newborns, infants, children. About the research overall: Microbial exposure reportedly drives polyclonal innate γδ T cell expansion after birth.

Germline V lookup: CDR1 GEAIGNYY, CDR2 EKD. CDR3 size: 22 residues. Unmatched junction bases numbered 18, after V lost 2 bases and J lost 2 bases. TCRdb reanalysed the reads via CATT. The table includes 4,600 or so delta-chain clones, 3.1% detected once. Input material: blood. The sequence came from a child who was a newborn, infant or young child, either healthy, febrile or measles-vaccinated (not recorded which). V gene TRDV2 combines with J gene TRDJ3, with 9 bases fitting TRDD3. The CDR3 DNA reads as TGTGCCTGTGACAAAGTACTGGGGGACAAGTCGCCTGGGGCCTGGGACACCCGACAGATGTTTTTC. Its translation: CACDKVLGDKSPGAWDTRQMFF.